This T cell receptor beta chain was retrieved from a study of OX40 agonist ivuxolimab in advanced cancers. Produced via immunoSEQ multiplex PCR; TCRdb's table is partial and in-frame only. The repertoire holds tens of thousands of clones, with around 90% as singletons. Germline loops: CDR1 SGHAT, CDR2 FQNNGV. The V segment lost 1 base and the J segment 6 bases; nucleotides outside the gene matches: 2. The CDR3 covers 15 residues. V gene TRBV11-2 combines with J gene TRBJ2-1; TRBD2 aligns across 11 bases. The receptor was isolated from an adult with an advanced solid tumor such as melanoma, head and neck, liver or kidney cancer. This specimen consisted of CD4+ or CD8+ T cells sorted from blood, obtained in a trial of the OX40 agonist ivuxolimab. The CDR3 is CASSLVGLAANEQFF. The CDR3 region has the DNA TGTGCCAGCAGCTTAGTGGGACTAGCGGCCAATGAGCAGTTCTTC.